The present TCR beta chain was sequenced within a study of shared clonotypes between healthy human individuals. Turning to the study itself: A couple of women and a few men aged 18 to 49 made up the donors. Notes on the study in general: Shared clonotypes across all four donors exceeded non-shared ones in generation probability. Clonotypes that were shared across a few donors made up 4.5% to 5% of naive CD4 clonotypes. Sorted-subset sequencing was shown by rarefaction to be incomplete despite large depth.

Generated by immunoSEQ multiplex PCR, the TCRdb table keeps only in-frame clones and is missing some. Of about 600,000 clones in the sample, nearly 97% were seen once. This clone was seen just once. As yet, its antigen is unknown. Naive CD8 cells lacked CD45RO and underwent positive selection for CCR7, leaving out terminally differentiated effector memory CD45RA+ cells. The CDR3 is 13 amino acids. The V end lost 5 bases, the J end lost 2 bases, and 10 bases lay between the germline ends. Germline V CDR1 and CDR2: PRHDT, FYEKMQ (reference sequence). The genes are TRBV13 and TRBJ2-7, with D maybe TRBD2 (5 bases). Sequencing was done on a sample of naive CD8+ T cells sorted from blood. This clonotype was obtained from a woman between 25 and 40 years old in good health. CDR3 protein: CASSVGGAYEQYF. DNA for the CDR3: TGTGCCAGCAGCGTTGGAGGAGCCTACGAGCAGTACTTC.